The 4 T cell receptor beta chains listed next were all sequenced from one sample in a study of human T cells and chemical hapten exposure. Time point reported: patch test 1, 2 weeks after DPC sensitization. Stated treatment: therapeutic diphenylcyclopropenone sensitization with weekly scalp DPC. TCRdb reprocessed the RACE reads via MiXCR and lists one record per CDR3 protein. The sample lists fewer than 400,000 distinct CDR3 sequences; about 7% were seen once. The sequenced sample was whole blood, obtained in connection with sensitization to the hapten diphenylcyclopropenone (DPC). The receptors shown here come from a woman aged 18 to 35 with alopecia areata. Some clones in this sample may be carry-over from other donors' samples.

This clonotype came up a few times. The rearrangement links TRBV18 to TRBJ1-5, with 7 bases aligning to TRBD1. Germline CDR1 is KGHSH and CDR2 is LQKENI. CDR3 length equals 13 residues. V was pared by 4 bases and J by 5 bases, with 2 bases of the junction left unmatched. Here the CDR3 DNA reads TGTGCCAGCTCACGGGACAGCCATCAGCCCCAGCATTTT. The encoded protein is CASSRDSHQPQHF. Drawing the rest from reference TRBV18 and TRBJ1-5, the complete variable domain is NAGVMQNPRHLVRRRGQEARLRCSPMKGHSHVYWYRQLPEEGLKFMVYLQKENIIDESGMPKERFSAEFPKEGPSILRIQQVVRGDSAAYFCASSRDSHQPQHFGDGTRLSIL.

This rearrangement joins TRBV10-3 to TRBJ1-1; D is perhaps TRBD1 (6 bases). Deletions cut 3 bases from V and 3 bases from J, with 14 bases between. The germline V gene has CDR1 ENHRY and CDR2 SYGVKD. The CDR3 runs to 15 residues. The CDR3 protein is CAISDQTGGHTEAFF. The CDR3 DNA sequence: TGTGCCATCAGTGACCAGACAGGAGGGCACACTGAAGCTTTCTTT.

This clonotype was detected ten times or more. The chain uses TRBV6-2 or TRBV6-3 and TRBJ2-2; D call uncertain. V gave up 0 bases and J gave up 6 bases, with 11 bases separating them. The CDR3 extends over 15 amino acids. Germline V gene sequence: CDR1 MNHEY, CDR2 SVGEGT. The CDR3 DNA is TGTGCCAGCAGTTACTCCGGGCCGCAGGCCGGGGAGCTGTTTTTT. Translating gives CASSYSGPQAGELFF.

The chain combines TRBV12-5 with TRBJ2-6; 7 bases align to TRBD1. The CDR3 contains 16 residues. In germline, CDR1 is LGHNT, CDR2 FRNRAP. The V segment lost 5 bases and the J segment 4 bases; nucleotides outside the gene matches: 8. This chain's CDR3 is CASGPSTGYGANVLTF. CDR3 nucleotide sequence: TGTGCTAGTGGTCCCTCGACAGGGTACGGGGCCAACGTCCTGACTTTC.